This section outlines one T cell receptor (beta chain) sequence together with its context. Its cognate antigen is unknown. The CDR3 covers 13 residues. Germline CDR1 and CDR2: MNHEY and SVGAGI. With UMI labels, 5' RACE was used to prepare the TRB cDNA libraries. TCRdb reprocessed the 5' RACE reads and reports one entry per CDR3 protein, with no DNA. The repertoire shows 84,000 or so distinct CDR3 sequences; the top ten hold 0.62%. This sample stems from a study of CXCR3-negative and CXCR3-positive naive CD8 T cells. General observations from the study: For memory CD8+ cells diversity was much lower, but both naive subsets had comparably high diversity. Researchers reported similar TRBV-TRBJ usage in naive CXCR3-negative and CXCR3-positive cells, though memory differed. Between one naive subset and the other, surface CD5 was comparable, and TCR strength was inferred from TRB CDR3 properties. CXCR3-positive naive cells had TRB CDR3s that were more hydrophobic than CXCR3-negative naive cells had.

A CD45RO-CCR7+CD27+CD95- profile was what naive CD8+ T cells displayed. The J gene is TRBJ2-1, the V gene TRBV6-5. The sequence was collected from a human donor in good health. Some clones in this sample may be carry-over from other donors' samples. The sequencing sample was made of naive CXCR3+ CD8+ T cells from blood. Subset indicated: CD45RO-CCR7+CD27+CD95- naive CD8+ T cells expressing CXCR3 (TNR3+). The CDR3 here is CASSYPPNNEQFF.